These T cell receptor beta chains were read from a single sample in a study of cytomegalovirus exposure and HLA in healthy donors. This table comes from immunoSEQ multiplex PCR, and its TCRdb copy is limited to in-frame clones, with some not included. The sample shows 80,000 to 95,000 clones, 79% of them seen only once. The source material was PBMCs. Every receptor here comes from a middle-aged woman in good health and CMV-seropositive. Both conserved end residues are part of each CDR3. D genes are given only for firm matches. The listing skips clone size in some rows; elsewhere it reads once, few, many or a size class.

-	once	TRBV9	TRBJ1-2	CASSASLQGRITF	TGTGCCAGCAGCGCCAGCCTACAGGGAAGGATCACCTTC
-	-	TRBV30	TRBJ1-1	CACQVGATEAFF	TGTGCCTGCCAGGTGGGGGCCACTGAAGCTTTCTTT
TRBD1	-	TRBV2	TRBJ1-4	CASSRGGTVPNEKLFF	TGTGCCAGCAGCCGGGGGGGGACAGTTCCTAATGAAAAACTGTTTTTT
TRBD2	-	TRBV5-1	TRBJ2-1	CASSWGAGVGNEQFF	TGCGCCAGCAGCTGGGGCGCGGGAGTTGGTAATGAGCAGTTCTTC
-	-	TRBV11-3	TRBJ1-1	CASSFRVWASRGTEAFF	TGTGCCAGCAGCTTTAGAGTATGGGCCTCGCGAGGGACTGAAGCTTTCTTT
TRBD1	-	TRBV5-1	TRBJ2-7	CASSHRTGTYEQYF	TGCGCCAGCAGCCATCGGACAGGGACCTACGAGCAGTACTTC
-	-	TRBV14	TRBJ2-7	CASSQDLAVEQYF	-
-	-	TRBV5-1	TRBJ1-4	CASSPTGQLSEKLFF	TGCGCCAGCAGCCCTACAGGGCAGCTCTCGGAAAAACTGTTTTTT
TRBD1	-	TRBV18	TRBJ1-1	CASSPKTGGPEAFF	TGTGCCAGCTCACCTAAGACAGGGGGCCCTGAAGCTTTCTTT
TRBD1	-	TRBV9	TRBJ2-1	CASRGTVNEQFF	TGTGCCAGCAGGGGGACAGTCAATGAGCAGTTCTTC
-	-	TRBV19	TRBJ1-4	CASSMVVVAEKLFF	TGTGCCAGTAGTATGGTAGTTGTCGCTGAAAAACTGTTTTTT
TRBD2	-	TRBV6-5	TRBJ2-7	CASSSYGLAGNEQYF	TGTGCCAGCAGTTCTTACGGACTAGCGGGAAATGAGCAGTACTTC
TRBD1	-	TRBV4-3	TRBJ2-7	CASSQNRQGFYEQYF	TGCGCCAGCAGCCAAAATAGACAGGGGTTCTACGAGCAGTACTTC
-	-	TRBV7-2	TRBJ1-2	CASSLAPSVGYTF	TGTGCCAGCAGCTTAGCGCCCAGTGTCGGCTACACCTTC
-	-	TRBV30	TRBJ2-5	CAWSERGLTQYF	TGTGCCTGGAGCGAAAGGGGCTTGACCCAGTACTTC
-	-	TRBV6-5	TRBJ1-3	CASTPLASGNTIYF	TGTGCCAGCACCCCATTAGCCTCTGGAAACACCATATATTTT
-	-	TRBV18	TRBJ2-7	CASSPHSYEQYF	TGTGCCAGCTCACCCCATTCCTACGAGCAGTACTTC
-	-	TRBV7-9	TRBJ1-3	CASSRGRGTGNTIYF	TGTGCCAGCAGCCGGGGGAGGGGAACTGGAAACACCATATATTTT
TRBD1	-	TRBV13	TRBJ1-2	CASSSGQIYGYTF	TGTGCCAGCAGCTCGGGACAGATCTATGGCTACACCTTC
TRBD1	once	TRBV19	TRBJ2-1	CASSSGTGSSYNEQFF	TGTGCCAGTAGTTCAGGGACAGGGAGCTCCTACAATGAGCAGTTCTTC
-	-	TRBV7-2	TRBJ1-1	CASSLVQSNTEAFF	TGTGCCAGCAGCTTAGTACAGTCGAACACTGAAGCTTTCTTT
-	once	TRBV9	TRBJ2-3	CASSVVQGGTDTQYF	TGTGCCAGCAGCGTAGTACAGGGGGGGACAGATACGCAGTATTTT
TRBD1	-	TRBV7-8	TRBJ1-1	CASSSRDRGSNTEAFF	TGTGCCAGCAGCAGCCGGGACAGGGGATCGAACACTGAAGCTTTCTTT
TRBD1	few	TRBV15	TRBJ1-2	CATSGLTGEDNYGYTF	TGTGCCACCAGCGGACTGACAGGGGAAGATAACTATGGCTACACCTTC
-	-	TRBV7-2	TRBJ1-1	CASRYSVEAFF	TGTGCCAGCAGATACAGTGTAGAAGCTTTCTTT
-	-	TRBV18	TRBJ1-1	CASSPGQNTEAFF	TGTGCCAGCTCACCGGGACAGAACACTGAAGCTTTCTTT
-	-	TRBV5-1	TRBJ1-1	CASSRRDPPGTEAFF	TGCGCCAGCAGCCGACGAGACCCCCCGGGGACTGAAGCTTTCTTT
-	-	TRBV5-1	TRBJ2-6	CASSLGQHSGANVLTF	TGCGCCAGCAGCTTGGGACAGCACTCTGGGGCCAACGTCCTGACTTTC
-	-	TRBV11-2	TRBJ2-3	CATQLYSGADTQYF	TGTGCCACTCAGCTCTACTCGGGGGCAGATACGCAGTATTTT
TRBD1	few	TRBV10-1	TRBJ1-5	CASRKTRGGQGVDQPQHF	TGCGCCAGCAGGAAGACACGAGGGGGACAGGGGGTCGATCAGCCCCAGCATTTT
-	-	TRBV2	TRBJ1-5	CASSNQGVGSNQPQHF	TGTGCCAGCAGTAACCAAGGGGTCGGAAGCAATCAGCCCCAGCATTTT
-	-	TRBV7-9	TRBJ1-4	CASSLSQVGANEKLFF	TGTGCCAGCAGCTTAAGTCAGGTTGGGGCGAATGAAAAACTGTTTTTT
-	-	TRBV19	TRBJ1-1	CASTPKREGIREAFF	TGTGCCAGTACCCCGAAGCGAGAGGGTATTCGCGAAGCTTTCTTT
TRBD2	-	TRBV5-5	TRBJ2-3	CASSKGLAGGQADTQYF	TGTGCCAGCAGCAAAGGGCTAGCGGGGGGCCAGGCAGATACGCAGTATTTT
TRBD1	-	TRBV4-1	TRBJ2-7	CASSPEGTGPYEQYF	TGCGCCAGCAGCCCAGAGGGGACAGGCCCTTACGAGCAGTACTTC